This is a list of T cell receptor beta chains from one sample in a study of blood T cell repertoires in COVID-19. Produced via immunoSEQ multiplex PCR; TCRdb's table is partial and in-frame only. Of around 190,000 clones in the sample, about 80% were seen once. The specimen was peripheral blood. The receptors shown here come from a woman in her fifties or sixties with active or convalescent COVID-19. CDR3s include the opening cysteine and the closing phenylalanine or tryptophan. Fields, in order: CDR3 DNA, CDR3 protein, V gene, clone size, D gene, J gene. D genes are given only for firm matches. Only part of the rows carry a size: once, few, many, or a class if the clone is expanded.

CDR3nt: TGTGCCTGGAGTTGGGGGGGGAGCTCCTACAATGAGCAGTTCTTC
CDR3aa: CAWSWGGSSYNEQFF
v_gene: TRBV30
abundance: NA
d_gene: TRBD2
j_gene: TRBJ2-1

CDR3nt: TGTGCCAGCAGTGAATCCGGACTAGCGGAGTACAATGAGCAGTTCTTC
CDR3aa: CASSESGLAEYNEQFF
v_gene: TRBV6-1
abundance: NA
d_gene: TRBD2
j_gene: TRBJ2-1

CDR3nt: TGTGCCAGCAGCTTGCTCGGGAGTGGGAACACCGGGGAGCTGTTTTTT
CDR3aa: CASSLLGSGNTGELFF
v_gene: TRBV7-7
abundance: NA
d_gene: NA
j_gene: TRBJ2-2

CDR3nt: TGTGCCAGCAGCCCAGGACAGGGGTACTCTGGGGCCAACGTCCTGACTTTC
CDR3aa: CASSPGQGYSGANVLTF
v_gene: TRBV5-6
abundance: NA
d_gene: TRBD1
j_gene: TRBJ2-6

CDR3nt: TGTGCCAGCAGTTTGGGGCAGACCTATGGCTACACCTTC
CDR3aa: CASSLGQTYGYTF
v_gene: TRBV12-3/TRBV12-4
abundance: NA
d_gene: NA
j_gene: TRBJ1-2

CDR3nt: TGTGCCTGGAGTGGACTGAGCCATGGCTATGGCTACACCTTC
CDR3aa: CAWSGLSHGYGYTF
v_gene: TRBV30
abundance: few
d_gene: NA
j_gene: TRBJ1-2

CDR3nt: TGTGCCAGCAGCCCGAAAAGGGAGCGGGTTTCCTACAATGAGCAGTTCTTC
CDR3aa: CASSPKRERVSYNEQFF
v_gene: TRBV3-1/TRBV3-2
abundance: NA
d_gene: NA
j_gene: TRBJ2-1

CDR3nt: TGTGCCACCAGCAGAGATCAAGGGGGTGAGACCCAGTACTTC
CDR3aa: CATSRDQGGETQYF
v_gene: TRBV15
abundance: NA
d_gene: NA
j_gene: TRBJ2-5

CDR3nt: TGTGCCAGTAGTACGGGACAGATTAATGAAAAACTGTTTTTT
CDR3aa: CASSTGQINEKLFF
v_gene: TRBV19
abundance: few
d_gene: TRBD1
j_gene: TRBJ1-4

CDR3nt: TGTGCCAGCAGCCCATTAGCGGGAGGGCCGGAAGAGCAGTACTTC
CDR3aa: CASSPLAGGPEEQYF
v_gene: TRBV5-6
abundance: NA
d_gene: TRBD2
j_gene: TRBJ2-7

CDR3nt: TGTGCCAGCAGCTTGAGACAGGTCTCTGGAAACACCATATATTTT
CDR3aa: CASSLRQVSGNTIYF
v_gene: TRBV5-6
abundance: NA
d_gene: NA
j_gene: TRBJ1-3

CDR3nt: TGTGCCAGCACCTCCCGACTAGCCTGGGGTTCCTACAATGAGCAGTTCTTC
CDR3aa: CASTSRLAWGSYNEQFF
v_gene: TRBV27
abundance: few
d_gene: TRBD2
j_gene: TRBJ2-1

CDR3nt: TGTGCCAGCAGCTCACAGGGCCGGACTGAAGCTTTCTTT
CDR3aa: CASSSQGRTEAFF
v_gene: TRBV11-2
abundance: NA
d_gene: NA
j_gene: TRBJ1-1

CDR3nt: TGTGCCAGCAGTTACGGCCGGGGGGTCACAGATACGCAGTATTTT
CDR3aa: CASSYGRGVTDTQYF
v_gene: TRBV6-5
abundance: NA
d_gene: TRBD2
j_gene: TRBJ2-3

CDR3nt: TGTGCCAGCACCTCCATTAGCGGAGCTACGCAGTATTTT
CDR3aa: CASTSISGATQYF
v_gene: TRBV7-2
abundance: NA
d_gene: NA
j_gene: TRBJ2-3

CDR3nt: TGTGCCTGGAGTGCAGGACAGGGGGTTCTCACCGGGGAGCTGTTTTTT
CDR3aa: CAWSAGQGVLTGELFF
v_gene: TRBV30
abundance: NA
d_gene: TRBD1
j_gene: TRBJ2-2

CDR3nt: TGTGCCAGCTCAGCTAGACAGAGAACCTACGAGCAGTACTTC
CDR3aa: CASSARQRTYEQYF
v_gene: TRBV18
abundance: NA
d_gene: NA
j_gene: TRBJ2-7

CDR3nt: TGTGCCAGCAGCTTAGGACTCCCCCGGAGCACAGATACGCAGTATTTT
CDR3aa: CASSLGLPRSTDTQYF
v_gene: TRBV7-6
abundance: NA
d_gene: NA
j_gene: TRBJ2-3

CDR3nt: TGTGCCAGCAGCCGGGGGACTAGCGGGATTTCGAACACCGGGGAGCTGTTTTTT
CDR3aa: CASSRGTSGISNTGELFF
v_gene: TRBV3-1/TRBV3-2
abundance: NA
d_gene: TRBD2
j_gene: TRBJ2-2

CDR3nt: TGTGCCAGCAGCCAAGCTAGTCCCTCCTCCTACGAGCAGTACTTC
CDR3aa: CASSQASPSSYEQYF
v_gene: TRBV7-2
abundance: NA
d_gene: NA
j_gene: TRBJ2-7

CDR3nt: TGTGCCAGCAGCCCTTCCGGGGGGGGGTGGACTTCACCCCTCCACTTT
CDR3aa: CASSPSGGGWTSPLHF
v_gene: TRBV4-2
abundance: medium-sized
d_gene: NA
j_gene: TRBJ1-6

CDR3nt: TGTGCCAGCAGACGTAGCGGGGGGGGCGGGGAGCTGTTTTTT
CDR3aa: CASRRSGGGGELFF
v_gene: TRBV27
abundance: NA
d_gene: TRBD2
j_gene: TRBJ2-2

CDR3nt: TGTGCCAGCAGCTTAGCTGGGCGGGGGGCCAACGAGCAGTACTTC
CDR3aa: CASSLAGRGANEQYF
v_gene: TRBV7-6
abundance: once
d_gene: TRBD2
j_gene: TRBJ2-7

CDR3nt: TGCGCCAGCAGCCAAACAGGGGGCGCGGGGAATTCACCCCTCCACTTT
CDR3aa: CASSQTGGAGNSPLHF
v_gene: TRBV4-3
abundance: NA
d_gene: TRBD1
j_gene: TRBJ1-6

CDR3nt: TGTGCCAGCAGTGAGTACAGGGTTTACGAGCAGTACTTC
CDR3aa: CASSEYRVYEQYF
v_gene: TRBV6-1
abundance: NA
d_gene: NA
j_gene: TRBJ2-7

CDR3nt: TGTGCCAGCAGCTTAGAACAGGGAGACTATGGCTACACCTTC
CDR3aa: CASSLEQGDYGYTF
v_gene: TRBV7-2
abundance: NA
d_gene: NA
j_gene: TRBJ1-2

CDR3nt: TGTGCCAGCAGTGACTCAGGGGGCTATGGCTACACCTTC
CDR3aa: CASSDSGGYGYTF
v_gene: TRBV6-4
abundance: NA
d_gene: NA
j_gene: TRBJ1-2

CDR3nt: TGCGCCAGCATCCCTTCGGACGGGAGCTCCTACGAGCAGTACTTC
CDR3aa: CASIPSDGSSYEQYF
v_gene: TRBV5-1
abundance: few
d_gene: NA
j_gene: TRBJ2-7

CDR3nt: TGTGCCAGCAGCTTAGTTACCGGGACTTCCCGGGATACGCAGTATTTT
CDR3aa: CASSLVTGTSRDTQYF
v_gene: TRBV7-2
abundance: NA
d_gene: NA
j_gene: TRBJ2-3

CDR3nt: TGTGCCAGCAGCTTTACAGGGCGGAACACTGAAGCTTTCTTT
CDR3aa: CASSFTGRNTEAFF
v_gene: TRBV11-2
abundance: NA
d_gene: NA
j_gene: TRBJ1-1

CDR3nt: TGTGCCAGCAGTGTATACCGGGGGGATACGCAGTATTTT
CDR3aa: CASSVYRGDTQYF
v_gene: TRBV25-1
abundance: NA
d_gene: NA
j_gene: TRBJ2-3

CDR3nt: TGTGCCAGCAGTTCCCAAGGCAGCGGCCCGTACGAGCAGTACTTC
CDR3aa: CASSSQGSGPYEQYF
v_gene: TRBV3-1/TRBV3-2
abundance: NA
d_gene: NA
j_gene: TRBJ2-7

CDR3nt: TGTGCCAGCAGCCCTTGGACTAGCGGCTACACAGATACGCAGTATTTT
CDR3aa: CASSPWTSGYTDTQYF
v_gene: TRBV3-1/TRBV3-2
abundance: NA
d_gene: TRBD2
j_gene: TRBJ2-3

CDR3nt: TGCGCCAGCAGCCAAGAAGCCACCGGGGAGCTGTTTTTT
CDR3aa: CASSQEATGELFF
v_gene: TRBV4-1
abundance: NA
d_gene: NA
j_gene: TRBJ2-2

CDR3nt: TGTGCCAGTAGTATTGGGACAGGGGTCGAGTATGGCTACACCTTC
CDR3aa: CASSIGTGVEYGYTF
v_gene: TRBV19
abundance: few
d_gene: TRBD1
j_gene: TRBJ1-2

CDR3nt: TGTGCCATCAGTGCTAGACAGGGCAATCAGCCCCAGCATTTT
CDR3aa: CAISARQGNQPQHF
v_gene: TRBV10-3
abundance: NA
d_gene: NA
j_gene: TRBJ1-5

CDR3nt: TGTGCCATCAGTGAGGCCGGTCAAAACTATGGCTACACCTTC
CDR3aa: CAISEAGQNYGYTF
v_gene: TRBV10-3
abundance: once
d_gene: NA
j_gene: TRBJ1-2

CDR3nt: TGCAGTGCTAGTCTCAGGGGCGATGGCTACACCTTC
CDR3aa: CSASLRGDGYTF
v_gene: TRBV20-1
abundance: NA
d_gene: NA
j_gene: TRBJ1-2

CDR3nt: TGTGCCAGCAGCTCCCCTAAGGGGGCACATCATTATACCAAAAACATTCAGTACTTC
CDR3aa: CASSSPKGAHHYTKNIQYF
v_gene: TRBV21-1
abundance: NA
d_gene: NA
j_gene: TRBJ2-4

CDR3nt: TGTGCCAGCTCACCTCCCGCAGGGAGCACAGATACGCAGTATTTT
CDR3aa: CASSPPAGSTDTQYF
v_gene: TRBV18
abundance: once
d_gene: NA
j_gene: TRBJ2-3

CDR3nt: TGTGCCAGCAGTGAAGCGCGAGGGAGAAATGAAAAACTGTTTTTT
CDR3aa: CASSEARGRNEKLFF
v_gene: TRBV2
abundance: NA
d_gene: NA
j_gene: TRBJ1-4

CDR3nt: TGTGCCAGCAGCCAAGATTTACGGAGGAACACCGGGGAGCTGTTTTTT
CDR3aa: CASSQDLRRNTGELFF
v_gene: TRBV14
abundance: NA
d_gene: NA
j_gene: TRBJ2-2

CDR3nt: TGTGCCTGGACAGGGGTTGGTGAAAAACTGTTTTTT
CDR3aa: CAWTGVGEKLFF
v_gene: TRBV30
abundance: NA
d_gene: NA
j_gene: TRBJ1-4

CDR3nt: TGTGCCAGCAGCCAAGTAGCTAGCGGGGGGGCAGGCAATGAGCAGTTCTTC
CDR3aa: CASSQVASGGAGNEQFF
v_gene: TRBV3-1/TRBV3-2
abundance: NA
d_gene: TRBD2
j_gene: TRBJ2-1

CDR3nt: TGTGCCAGCAGCCTACAGACTATAGCGGGGATCACAGATACGCAGTATTTT
CDR3aa: CASSLQTIAGITDTQYF
v_gene: TRBV5-6
abundance: few
d_gene: TRBD2
j_gene: TRBJ2-3

CDR3nt: TGTGCCACCAGCAGAGAGAGGCTCTACGAGCAGTACTTC
CDR3aa: CATSRERLYEQYF
v_gene: TRBV15
abundance: few
d_gene: NA
j_gene: TRBJ2-7

CDR3nt: TGTGCCACCGCGCAGACAGGGGAGAACACTGAAGCTTTCTTT
CDR3aa: CATAQTGENTEAFF
v_gene: TRBV10-3
abundance: NA
d_gene: TRBD1
j_gene: TRBJ1-1

CDR3nt: TGTGCCAGCAGTGAAACGGGGGACTCCTACAATGAGCAGTTCTTC
CDR3aa: CASSETGDSYNEQFF
v_gene: TRBV2
abundance: NA
d_gene: NA
j_gene: TRBJ2-1

CDR3nt: TGCGCCAGCAGACTAGACAGGGGCCGGTACTACGAGCAGTACTTC
CDR3aa: CASRLDRGRYYEQYF
v_gene: TRBV10-1
abundance: NA
d_gene: TRBD1
j_gene: TRBJ2-7

CDR3nt: TGTGCCAGCAGCTCCCAGACTAGCGGGAGGGGCAATGAGCAGTTCTTC
CDR3aa: CASSSQTSGRGNEQFF
v_gene: TRBV7-3
abundance: NA
d_gene: TRBD2
j_gene: TRBJ2-1

CDR3nt: TGTGCCAGCAGTTTAGACAGGGGGCGCCTGGAAAACTATGGCTACACCTTC
CDR3aa: CASSLDRGRLENYGYTF
v_gene: TRBV11-3
abundance: NA
d_gene: TRBD1
j_gene: TRBJ1-2

CDR3nt: TGTGCCTGGAGTACACAGGGTCGTTCACCCCTCCACTTT
CDR3aa: CAWSTQGRSPLHF
v_gene: TRBV30
abundance: NA
d_gene: NA
j_gene: TRBJ1-6

CDR3nt: TGTGCCAGCAGTTACGGGCTAGCGGGAGGGGTTGAGCAGTTCTTC
CDR3aa: CASSYGLAGGVEQFF
v_gene: TRBV6-2/TRBV6-3
abundance: NA
d_gene: TRBD2
j_gene: TRBJ2-1

CDR3nt: TGTGCCAGCAGCTTGTACTTGTCGTCCAGGAGGAACATTCAGTACTTC
CDR3aa: CASSLYLSSRRNIQYF
v_gene: TRBV5-6
abundance: NA
d_gene: NA
j_gene: TRBJ2-4

CDR3nt: TGTGCCAGCAGTGTCGGACAGGGGAAAAATAATTCACCCCTCCACTTT
CDR3aa: CASSVGQGKNNSPLHF
v_gene: TRBV27
abundance: NA
d_gene: TRBD1
j_gene: TRBJ1-6